These T cell receptor beta chains were read from a single sample in a study of neurological immune-mediated disorders. TCRdb fed the 5' RACE reads into MiXCR, producing one record per CDR3 protein. Altogether roughly 100,000 distinct CDR3 sequences are present, 10% to 13% being singletons, with the ten largest covering 3.1%. Sequenced: PBMCs. The source is a female donor with HTLV-1-associated myelopathy (HAM/TSP). Each CDR3 is given with its conserved first and last residue. Each record gives: J gene, V gene, D gene, clone size, CDR3 protein, CDR3 DNA. D genes are given only for firm matches. Clone size is stated in some rows and not others, as once, few, many or a class when expanded.

TRBJ2-7 TRBV7-2 - many CASRLGSEQYF TGTGCCAGCAGGTTGGGGTCCGAGCAGTACTTC
TRBJ1-1 TRBV20-1 - many CSASSGGYTEAFF TGCAGTGCTAGTTCGGGGGGATACACTGAAGCTTTCTTT
TRBJ2-3 TRBV7-9 - many CASSPDRYTDTQYF TGTGCCAGCAGCCCCGACAGATACACAGATACGCAGTATTTT
TRBJ2-3 TRBV28 - - CASMGGRGITGDTQYF TGTGCCAGCATGGGGGGTAGGGGAATTACGGGAGATACGCAGTATTTT
TRBJ2-5 TRBV29-1 - many CSVGGQGTGTQYF TGCAGCGTTGGGGGGCAGGGGACGGGGACCCAGTACTTC
TRBJ2-1 TRBV6-5 TRBD1 many CASSYTSGTGSREQFF TGTGCCAGCAGTTACACCTCCGGGACAGGGTCCCGCGAGCAGTTCTTC
TRBJ2-3 TRBV7-9 - many CASSLGSKGTDTQYF TGTGCCAGCAGCTTAGGATCGAAGGGCACAGATACGCAGTATTTT
TRBJ2-3 TRBV5-1 - many CASSLELFTDTQYF TGCGCCAGCAGCTTGGAACTCTTCACAGATACGCAGTATTTT
TRBJ1-5 TRBV5-1 TRBD1 - CASSPTGGGQPQHF TGCGCCAGCAGCCCTACAGGGGGGGGACAGCCCCAGCATTTT
TRBJ2-2 TRBV25-1 - - CASSEDSPGELFF TGTGCCAGCAGTGAGGACAGTCCCGGGGAGCTGTTTTTT
TRBJ2-1 TRBV4-1 - few CASSLGGAGRNEQFF TGCGCCAGCAGCCTTGGTGGCGCGGGCCGGAATGAGCAGTTCTTC
TRBJ1-6 TRBV5-1 - many CASSLLAVSSPLHF TGCGCCAGCAGTCTCCTGGCAGTCAGCTCACCCCTCCACTTT
TRBJ1-4 TRBV10-3 TRBD1 many CATSGQASFVEKLFF TGTGCCACCTCAGGACAGGCATCTTTTGTAGAAAAACTGTTTTTT
TRBJ2-1 TRBV20-1 TRBD2 many CSAPLAGGNNEQFF TGCAGTGCTCCTTTAGCGGGGGGGAACAATGAGCAGTTCTTC
TRBJ2-5 TRBV20-1 - many CSASPRRIAGRGETQYF TGCAGTGCTAGCCCCCGTCGGATAGCAGGCCGGGGGGAGACCCAGTACTTC
TRBJ1-6 TRBV19 - - CASSNSRSNSPLHF TGTGCCAGTAGTAACTCCAGAAGTAATTCACCCCTCCACTTT
TRBJ1-2 TRBV2 - many CASSIVQISYTF TGTGCCAGCAGCATTGTTCAAATTAGCTACACCTTC
TRBJ1-3 TRBV15 TRBD1 many CATSDRVSGNTIYF TGTGCCACCAGCGACAGGGTCTCAGGAAACACCATATATTTT
TRBJ2-7 TRBV2 - many CASRNWGAVSYEQYF TGTGCCAGCAGGAACTGGGGGGCCGTCTCCTACGAGCAGTACTTC
TRBJ2-7 TRBV27 - many CASRPYRDGSYEQYF TGTGCCAGCAGGCCATATCGGGACGGAAGCTACGAGCAGTACTTC
TRBJ2-7 TRBV2 - - CASSDLLPGRLAVYEQYF TGTGCCAGCAGTGATTTACTTCCCGGCCGGTTGGCGGTCTACGAGCAGTACTTC
TRBJ2-5 TRBV18 - - CASSLHQGRGETQYF TGTGCCAGCTCACTGCACCAGGGTCGAGGCGAGACCCAGTACTTC
TRBJ1-3 TRBV5-1 - many CASSPGTGSGNTIYF TGCGCCAGCAGTCCGGGGACGGGCTCTGGAAACACCATATATTTT
TRBJ2-1 TRBV28 - - CASSLQQGIWYEQFF TGTGCCAGCAGCCTTCAGCAGGGGATTTGGTATGAGCAGTTCTTC
TRBJ1-1 TRBV12-3/TRBV12-4 - many CASSFGLAAFF TGTGCCAGCAGTTTCGGCCTAGCTGCTTTCTTT